This TCR beta chain is from a study of cytomegalovirus exposure and HLA in healthy donors. Findings and limits, study-wide: Among TCR beta chains, those listed as cytomegalovirus-associated numbered over 150. Reportedly, HLA-A and HLA-B alleles of most subjects were accurately predicted from TCR beta. In an earlier analysis, about 87% or about 30%: the productive usage of most TCR beta V segments.

About this clone: What it binds is not known.

With 6 bases clipped from V and 7 bases from J, the junction kept 6 bases outside the gene matches. Germline-derived CDR1 and CDR2 are SGHAT and FQNNGV. This CDR3 is built from 14 residues. The primer mix had 60 Vbeta and 13 Jbeta primers. The data were produced by immunoSEQ multiplex PCR, yet TCRdb's version contains in-frame clones alone and is incomplete. The data show 180,000 or so clones, 75% to 85% seen once. It was healthy bone marrow donors who served as donors. The chain is built from TRBV11-2 and TRBJ2-1; 10 bases line up with TRBD2. This clonotype was obtained from a woman in her forties or fifties in good health and CMV-seropositive. Sequenced sample: PBMCs. CDR3 bases: TGTGCCAGCAGGTCCGGGACTAGCGAGAATGAGCAGTTCTTC. This codes for CASRSGTSENEQFF.